This T cell receptor beta chain was retrieved from a study of cytomegalovirus exposure and HLA in healthy donors. Study results and limitations: Across HLA loci, a later analysis found differing TCR association rates, with DRB1 most and HLA-C fewest.

The length of the CDR3 is 14 residues. Germline V lookup: CDR1 SGDLS, CDR2 YYNGEE. V was pared by 4 bases and J by 5 bases, with 6 bases of the junction left unmatched. 60 Vbeta and 13 Jbeta primers were used in PCR. TCRdb's copy holds only in-frame clones and misses some; the assay was immunoSEQ multiplex PCR. The repertoire holds fewer than 150,000 clones, with roughly 73% as singletons. This clone was observed a few times. Its antigen is unknown. The sample comprised PBMCs. The chain employs TRBV9 and TRBJ2-5, with 9 bases matching TRBD1. This TCR came from a human donor in good health. The chain's CDR3 is CASSLTGGLETQYF. CDR3 nucleotides: TGTGCCAGCAGCCTCACAGGGGGCCTGGAGACCCAGTACTTC.